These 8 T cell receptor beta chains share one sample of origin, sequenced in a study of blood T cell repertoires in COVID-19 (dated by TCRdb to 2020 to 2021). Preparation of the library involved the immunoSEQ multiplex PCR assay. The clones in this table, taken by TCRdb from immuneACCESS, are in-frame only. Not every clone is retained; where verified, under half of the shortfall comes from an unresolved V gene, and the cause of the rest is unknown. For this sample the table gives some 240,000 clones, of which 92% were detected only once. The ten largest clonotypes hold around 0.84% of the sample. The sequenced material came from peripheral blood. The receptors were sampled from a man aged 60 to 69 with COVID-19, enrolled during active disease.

CDR3 in amino acids: CASSYKRESSGRTDTQYF. CDR3 DNA sequence: TGTGCCAGCAGTTACAAGCGGGAGAGCAGTGGACGCACAGATACGCAGTATTTT. The chain couples TRBV6-2 or TRBV6-3 to TRBJ2-3; 8 bases align to TRBD2. This CDR3 has 18 residues. Germline loops: CDR1 MNHEY, CDR2 SVGEGT. Trimming took 2 bases from V and 1 from J; bases not matched to a gene: 11.

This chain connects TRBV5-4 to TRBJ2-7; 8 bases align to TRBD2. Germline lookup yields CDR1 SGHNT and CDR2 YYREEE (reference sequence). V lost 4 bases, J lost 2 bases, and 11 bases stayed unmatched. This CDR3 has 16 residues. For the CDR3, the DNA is TGTGCCAGCAGCCCTTCACGTCGCGGGGGGCCCTACGAGCAGTACTTC. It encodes CASSPSRRGGPYEQYF.

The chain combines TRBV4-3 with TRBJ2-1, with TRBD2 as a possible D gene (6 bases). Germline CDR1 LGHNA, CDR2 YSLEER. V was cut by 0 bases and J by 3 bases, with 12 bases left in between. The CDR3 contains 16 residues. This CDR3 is CASSQDRGNRYNEQFF. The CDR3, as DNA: TGCGCCAGCAGCCAAGATCGCGGGAACCGCTACAATGAGCAGTTCTTC.

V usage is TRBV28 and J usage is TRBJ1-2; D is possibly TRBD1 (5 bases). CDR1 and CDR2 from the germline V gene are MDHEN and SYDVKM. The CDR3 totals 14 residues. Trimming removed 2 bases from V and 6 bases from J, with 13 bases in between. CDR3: CASSLQGRYNGYTF. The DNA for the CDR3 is TGTGCCAGCAGTTTACAGGGCCGCTATAATGGCTACACCTTC.

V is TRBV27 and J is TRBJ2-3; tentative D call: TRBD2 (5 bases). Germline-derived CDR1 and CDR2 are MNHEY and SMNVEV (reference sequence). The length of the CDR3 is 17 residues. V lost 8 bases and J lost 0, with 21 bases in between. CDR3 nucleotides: TGTGCCAGCGGATTGACTACGGGCGGCCCTAGCACAGATACGCAGTATTTT. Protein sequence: CASGLTTGGPSTDTQYF.

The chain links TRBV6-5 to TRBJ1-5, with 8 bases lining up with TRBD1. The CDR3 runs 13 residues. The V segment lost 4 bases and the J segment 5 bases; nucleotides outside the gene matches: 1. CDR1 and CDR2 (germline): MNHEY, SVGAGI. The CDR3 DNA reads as TGTGCCAGCAGTTTGGACAGGGATCAGCCCCAGCATTTT. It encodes CASSLDRDQPQHF.

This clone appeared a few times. This chain's CDR3 is CASSSGKRGYNEQFF. The CDR3, as DNA: TGTGCCAGCAGCTCCGGAAAGCGGGGCTACAATGAGCAGTTCTTC. The chain couples TRBV7-2 to TRBJ2-1; 7 bases fit TRBD2. Per the germline V gene, CDR1 is SGHTA and CDR2 is FQGNSA. The V and J ends lost 4 bases and 3 bases, in that order; junction bases with no gene match: 6. There are 15 residues in the CDR3. The full variable domain, its missing parts supplied by reference TRBV7-2 and TRBJ2-1, is GAGVSQSPSNKVTEKGKDVELRCDPISGHTALYWYRQSLGQGLEFLIYFQGNSAPDKSGLPSDRFSAERTGGSVSTLTIQRTQQEDSAVYLCASSSGKRGYNEQFFGPGTRLTVL.

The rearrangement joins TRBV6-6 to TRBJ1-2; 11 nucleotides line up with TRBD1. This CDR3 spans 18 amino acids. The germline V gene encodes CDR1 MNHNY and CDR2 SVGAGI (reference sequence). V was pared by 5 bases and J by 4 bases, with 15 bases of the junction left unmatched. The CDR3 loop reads CASSHGGTGGLPSYGYTF. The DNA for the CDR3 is TGTGCCAGCAGTCACGGGGGGACAGGGGGATTACCGAGCTATGGCTACACCTTC.